This T cell receptor beta chain stems from a study of shared clonotypes between healthy human individuals. Looking at the study overall: Used for every donor were three CD4 naive, three CD4 memory, two CD8 naive and one CD8 memory plate.

Assay runs were performed at deep level. Profiled with immunoSEQ multiplex PCR; TCRdb holds only in-frame clones, not every one. Of more than 400,000 clones in the sample, 95% to 97% were seen once. Those who donated, Caucasian adults without exception, all lived in Nashville, Tennessee. Germline lookup yields CDR1 SEHNR and CDR2 FQNEAQ (reference sequence). Germline trimming cut 1 base from V and 5 bases from J; bases unmatched to any gene: 6. This CDR3 comprises 15 residues. What was sequenced was naive CD4+ T cells sorted from blood. Subset meaning: CD45RA+ positively selected. The rearrangement links TRBV7-9 to TRBJ2-3, with 7 bases matching TRBD2. The clonotype originates from a woman in her thirties in good health. The chain's CDR3 is CASSLGASGIDTQYF. The CDR3 coding sequence is TGTGCCAGCAGCTTAGGTGCCAGCGGGATAGATACGCAGTATTTT.